Listed below are T cell receptor beta chains from one sample, sequenced in a study of T cells after yellow fever vaccination. TCRdb itself ran the 5' RACE reads through MiXCR, one entry per CDR3 protein. This table holds hundreds of thousands of distinct CDR3 sequences, around an eighth found once. This specimen was PBMCs, taken on the day of the yellow fever booster vaccination. The origin of the receptors is a man aged 25 to 45 who received the YFV17D yellow fever vaccine. The CDR3 runs from the conserved cysteine through the conserved F or W. The D gene is left open where the match is weak. Rows may omit the clone size; those that give it use once, few, many or a size class.

v_call	clone_size	d_call	j_call	cdr3_aa	cdr3_nt
TRBV19	few	TRBD1	TRBJ2-3	CASSNPHRTGVTDTQYF	TGTGCCAGTAGTAACCCTCATCGGACAGGGGTCACAGATACGCAGTATTTT
TRBV30	few	NA	TRBJ2-7	CAWSGGQLPYEQYF	TGTGCCTGGAGCGGGGGACAGCTACCCTACGAGCAGTACTTC
TRBV11-2	few	NA	TRBJ2-5	CASSRYPLGETQYF	TGTGCCAGCAGCAGATACCCCCTCGGAGAGACCCAGTACTTC
TRBV5-6	few	TRBD2	TRBJ2-7	CASSYRTSGSIHEQYF	TGTGCCAGCAGCTACCGGACTAGCGGGAGTATACACGAGCAGTACTTC
TRBV4-3	few	NA	TRBJ2-4	CASSQVGDVWGKNIQYF	TGCGCCAGCAGCCAAGTTGGGGATGTGTGGGGTAAAAACATTCAGTACTTC
TRBV5-1	few	TRBD1	TRBJ2-2	CASSPGQENTGELFF	TGCGCCAGCAGCCCGGGACAGGAGAACACCGGGGAGCTGTTTTTT
TRBV12-3/TRBV12-4	NA	NA	TRBJ2-7	CASAWTPGTNEQYF	TGTGCCAGCGCATGGACGCCCGGAACCAACGAGCAGTACTTC
TRBV20-1	few	TRBD1	TRBJ2-3	CSAYHRQGRADTQYF	TGCAGTGCTTATCATCGACAGGGAAGGGCAGATACGCAGTATTTT
TRBV6-5	NA	TRBD1	TRBJ2-1	CASSYGGQGSEQFF	TGTGCCAGCAGTTACGGGGGACAGGGCTCTGAGCAGTTCTTC
TRBV6-5	few	NA	TRBJ2-5	CASSYPEVRRGQETQYF	TGTGCCAGCAGTTACCCCGAAGTTCGGAGGGGCCAAGAGACCCAGTACTTC
TRBV29-1	few	NA	TRBJ2-7	CSVEGGAKNEQYF	TGCAGCGTTGAAGGGGGGGCGAAGAACGAGCAGTACTTC
TRBV4-3	NA	NA	TRBJ2-1	CASSQGTGPSSYNEQFF	TGCGCCAGCAGCCAGGGGACGGGGCCAAGCTCCTACAATGAGCAGTTCTTC
TRBV4-3	NA	NA	TRBJ2-1	CASSQDPRDEQFF	TGCGCCAGCAGCCAAGACCCACGGGATGAGCAGTTCTTC
TRBV6-5	NA	NA	TRBJ1-6	CASSYSDTLSNSPLHF	TGTGCCAGCAGTTACTCTGACACATTATCGAATTCACCCCTCCACTTT
TRBV30	NA	NA	TRBJ2-5	CASRKGVGTQYF	TGTGCATCCAGGAAAGGGGTCGGGACCCAGTACTTC
TRBV20-1	NA	NA	TRBJ2-7	CSARGSTYEQCF	TGCAGTGCCAGAGGGAGCACCTACGAGCAGTGCTTC
TRBV29-1	few	TRBD2	TRBJ2-1	CSVELADDNEQFF	TGCAGCGTTGAACTAGCGGACGACAATGAGCAGTTCTTC
TRBV5-6	NA	NA	TRBJ1-2	CASSLDLSGVRNVTF	TGTGCCAGCAGCTTGGACCTCTCTGGAGTCCGCAACGTCACCTTC
TRBV7-8	NA	NA	TRBJ2-1	CASSPTGAGRSYNEQFF	TGTGCCAGCAGCCCTACAGGTGCGGGAAGGTCCTACAATGAGCAGTTCTTC
TRBV2	few	NA	TRBJ2-4	CASSVGRNIQYF	TGTGCCAGCAGTGTAGGCAGAAACATTCAGTACTTC
TRBV12-5	few	NA	TRBJ2-2	CASGLSWGENTGELFF	TGTGCTAGTGGTTTGTCTTGGGGGGAGAACACCGGGGAGCTGTTTTTT
TRBV2	few	TRBD2	TRBJ2-1	CASSTRASGIYNEQFF	TGTGCCAGCAGTACCCGCGCTAGCGGGATTTACAATGAGCAGTTCTTC
TRBV6-5	few	NA	TRBJ2-5	CASSYSFFGHAQETQYF	TGTGCCAGCAGTTACTCGTTTTTTGGGCATGCCCAGGAGACCCAGTACTTC
TRBV6-1	NA	NA	TRBJ2-7	CASSIGSGVAYEQYF	TGTGCCAGCAGTATTGGGTCGGGGGTGGCCTACGAGCAGTACTTC
TRBV5-1	few	TRBD2	TRBJ2-1	CASSLGSGTSGNEQFF	TGCGCCAGCAGCTTGGGCTCAGGGACTAGCGGCAATGAGCAGTTCTTC
TRBV27	few	NA	TRBJ1-4	CASSLSGIIGEKLFF	TGTGCCAGCAGTTTATCGGGGATTATAGGTGAAAAACTGTTTTTT
TRBV12-3/TRBV12-4	NA	NA	TRBJ2-1	CASSFSRRRRNNEQFF	TGTGCCAGCAGTTTTTCGCGCAGGAGGCGGAACAATGAGCAGTTCTTC
TRBV30	NA	TRBD2	TRBJ2-3	CAWGLAADTQYF	TGTGCCTGGGGACTAGCGGCAGATACGCAGTATTTT
TRBV4-2	NA	TRBD1	TRBJ2-1	CASSQVRTGAEDNEQFF	TGTGCCAGCAGCCAGGTCCGGACAGGGGCGGAGGATAATGAGCAGTTCTTC
TRBV2	NA	TRBD2	TRBJ2-2	CASHELATAGELFF	TGTGCCAGCCATGAACTAGCGACGGCCGGGGAGCTGTTTTTT
TRBV27	NA	NA	TRBJ2-1	CASRLSGPYNEQFF	TGTGCCAGCAGATTGTCGGGGCCCTACAATGAGCAGTTCTTC
TRBV11-2	NA	TRBD2	TRBJ2-5	CASSLPLAGVETQYF	TGTGCCAGCAGCTTACCACTAGCGGGAGTGGAGACCCAGTACTTC